The 2 T cell receptor beta chains below were found in one sample sequenced in a study of monozygotic twins with inflammatory bowel disease. With the 5' RACE reads reprocessed, TCRdb shows one record per CDR3 protein and no DNA. The sample data list 300,000 to 450,000 distinct CDR3 sequences. The sample taken for sequencing was blood. The origin of the receptors is a human donor with ulcerative colitis or Crohn's disease, or a healthy co-twin of an affected twin (not recorded which).

V gene TRBV25-1 combines with J gene TRBJ2-1. The CDR3 covers 14 residues. Germline-derived CDR1 and CDR2 are MGHDK and SYGVNS. CDR3 amino acids: CASSPRRIYNEQFF.

J is TRBJ2-5 and V is TRBV10-3; the TCRdb call, TRBD1, lacks DNA for checking. CDR3 length: 13 amino acids. Germline V gene data show CDR1 as ENHRY and CDR2 as SYGVKD. The CDR3 protein is CAISLRGSETQYF.